Each of the 14 T cell receptor beta chains below was sequenced from the same sample in a study of CD8+CD57+ T cells in acquired aplastic anemia (dated by TCRdb to 2017 to 2018). Patients chosen for sequencing had shown expansion of CD8+CD57+ cells by flow cytometry. Sequencing instrument: Illumina HiSeq 2000. Genomic DNA served as template for TCR beta VDJ combination and CDR3 sequence profiling. The public reads were run again by TCRdb, first through fastp at Q25 and then through MiXCR, and only productive beta chains were kept. Every entry covers one CDR3 protein and lists the most common genes and DNA from its rows. The sample table shows under 200,000 distinct CDR3 sequences, and around half are seen once. The leading ten clones occupy about 31% of the sample. The specimen was sorted CD4+, CD8+, or CD8+CD57+ T cells (not recorded which) from PBMCs. The receptors stem from a human donor with aplastic anemia.

Only a few counts were recorded for this clonotype. The chain links TRBV2 to TRBJ1-1; maybe TRBD1 (5 bases). Germline CDR1 is SNHLY and CDR2 is FYNNEI. This CDR3 spans 15 amino acids. The V end lost 7 bases, the J end lost 2 bases, and 17 bases lay between the germline ends. For the CDR3, the DNA is TGTGCCAGCAAAGAATTCGGACGGACAAACACTGAAGCTTTCTTT. Protein sequence: CASKEFGRTNTEAFF.

Regarding this clonotype: This may stem from a read error, because a much larger clone lies one nucleotide away. The CDR3 DNA is TGCGCCAGCAGCCAAGTAAAAGCGACAGGGGTTGGCTACACCTTC. Protein: CASSQVKATGVGYTF. J is TRBJ1-2 and V is TRBV4-1; 8 nucleotides align to TRBD1. CDR1 MGHRA and CDR2 YSYEKL come from the germline V gene. V lost 1 base, J lost 7 bases, and 8 bases stayed unmatched. CDR3 size: 15 residues.

This chain joins TRBV6-1 and TRBJ2-3, with a tentative D call TRBD1 (5 bases). The CDR3 contains 16 residues. The V gene lost 5 bases and the J gene lost 2 bases, with 17 bases spanning the gap. The germline CDR1 and CDR2 sequences are MNHNS and SASEGT. CDR3 DNA sequence: TGTGCCAGCAGTAAACTGGGGCCGCAAACCACAGATACGCAGTATTTT. Protein: CASSKLGPQTTDTQYF.

The chain employs TRBV6-1 and TRBJ2-2; unclear D gene. Germline CDR1 is MNHNS and CDR2 is SASEGT. Trimming removed 6 bases at V and 2 bases at J, with 16 bases between. The CDR3 length is 16 residues. DNA of the CDR3: TGTGCCAGCAGCAAACAATTGGCGGATAACACCGGGGAGCTGTTTTTT. This translates into CASSKQLADNTGELFF.

The chain is built from TRBV9 and TRBJ2-5; a weak D match, TRBD2 (6 bases). Germline V gene sequence: CDR1 SGDLS, CDR2 YYNGEE. The CDR3 runs 15 residues. V shed 3 bases and J shed 2 bases, with 14 bases lying between them. In nucleotides, the CDR3 is TGTGCCAGCAGCGGCCAACCGGGACTTCAAGAGACCCAGTACTTC. It translates to CASSGQPGLQETQYF.

The chain has TRBV11-1 and TRBJ2-3; either TRBD1 or TRBD2 may supply D (5 bases each). Trimming pared 4 bases from V and 2 bases from J, leaving 22 bases between. The CDR3 contains 18 residues. Germline loops: CDR1 SGHAT, CDR2 FQDESV (reference sequence). The CDR3 DNA follows: TGTGCCAGCAGCTCTACAGGTTGGGGAGCTATATCCACAGATACGCAGTATTTT. This codes for CASSSTGWGAISTDTQYF.

The rearrangement uses TRBV29-1 and TRBJ2-1, with D perhaps matching TRBD2 (5 bases). V shed 6 bases and J shed 6 bases, with 9 bases lying between them. Germline V gene data show CDR1 as SQVTM and CDR2 as ANQGSEA. CDR3 length: 11 residues. CDR3 DNA: TGCAGCGTCGTCAGCGGCAATGAGCAGTTCTTC. It is translated as CSVVSGNEQFF.

This clonotype was observed a few times. The CDR3 region is CAWSVGTLYEQYF. CDR3 coding DNA: TGTGCCTGGAGTGTAGGGACCCTCTACGAGCAGTACTTC. The rearrangement joins TRBV30 to TRBJ2-7; D tentatively fits TRBD1 or TRBD2 (5 bases each). This CDR3 region has 13 residues. The germline CDR1 and CDR2 sequences are GTSNPN and SVGIG (reference sequence). The V gene lost 0 bases and the J gene lost 3 bases, with 9 bases spanning the gap.

This clonotype was picked up one time. This clone may be a read error of a much larger clone one base away. The CDR3 protein is CASSGGGPTPYERYF. For the CDR3, the DNA is TGTGCCAGCAGCGGTGGCGGACCTACCCCGTACGAGCGGTACTTC. The chain recombines TRBV5-6 with TRBJ2-7; no firm D call. CDR1 is SGHDT, CDR2 YYEEEE, per germline. This CDR3 contains 15 residues.

This chain links TRBV20-1 with TRBJ2-3, with 7 bases that match TRBD2. Germline loops: CDR1 DFQATT, CDR2 SNEGSKA (reference sequence). CDR3 length: 15 amino acids. Trimming removed 6 bases from V and 2 bases from J; junction bases left unmatched: 11. The CDR3 nucleotides read TGCAGTGCCACAAGGGAGGGGATCTTCACAGATACGCAGTATTTT. It yields the protein CSATREGIFTDTQYF.

This sequence joins TRBV30 and TRBJ2-2; D gene uncertain. The CDR3 is 13 amino acids. Trimming shortened V by 1 base and J by 0 bases, and 3 bases separated the two germline ends. Per germline, CDR1 GTSNPN and CDR2 SVGIG (reference sequence). The CDR3 DNA reads TGTGCCTGGAGTGCCGCGAACACCGGGGAGCTGTTTTTT. Residues: CAWSAANTGELFF.

A few counts support this clonotype. J is TRBJ1-1 and V is TRBV2, with D possibly being TRBD1 (5 bases). Trimming shortened V by 6 bases and J by 0 bases, and 14 bases separated the two germline ends. The germline V gene encodes CDR1 SNHLY and CDR2 FYNNEI. This CDR3 has 15 residues. The CDR3 reads CASSSGRGVNTEAFF. CDR3 in DNA: TGTGCCAGCAGCTCGGGACGGGGGGTGAACACTGAAGCTTTCTTT.

The V gene is TRBV24-1, the J gene TRBJ2-3, with 7 bases fitting TRBD2. Germline assignment: CDR1 KGHDR and CDR2 SFDVKD. The V and J ends lost 11 bases and 2 bases, in that order; junction bases with no gene match: 9. The CDR3 contains 14 residues. The CDR3 reads CAIADGGYTDTQYF. CDR3 coding DNA: TGTGCCATTGCGGACGGGGGGTACACAGATACGCAGTATTTT.

The sample holds many counts of this clonotype. The gene calls are TRBV5-6 and TRBJ1-5; D gene unclear. This CDR3 is 12 amino acids long. Germline CDR1 is SGHDT and CDR2 is YYEEEE. The ends were cut back, 2 bases at V and 9 bases at J, with 9 bases in the middle. CDR3 loop: CASSFTSGPQHF. For the CDR3, the DNA is TGTGCCAGCAGCTTTACCAGTGGGCCCCAGCATTTT.